The entry below describes one T cell receptor (beta chain). The data were obtained in a study of control samples from healthy donors and cancer patients. Data came from immunoSEQ multiplex PCR; TCRdb stores just in-frame clones and leaves some out. The data hold some 150,000 clones, with about 90% observed a single time. The CDR3 consists of 14 residues. V was shortened by 5 bases and J by 3 bases, with 14 bases between the two germline ends. Germline V CDR1 and CDR2: LGHNT, FRNRAP. This receptor was obtained from a man aged 18 to 30 in good health. J is TRBJ2-7 and V is TRBV12-5, with TRBD1 as a possible D gene (6 bases). The sequencing input was blood. The CDR3 bases are TGTGCTAGTGGTCCAACTCTGGACAGCTACGAGCAGTACTTC. Protein: CASGPTLDSYEQYF. The complete variable domain, with remaining parts taken from reference TRBV12-5 and TRBJ2-7, reads DARVTQTPRHKVTEMGQEVTMRCQPILGHNTVFWYRQTMMQGLELLAYFRNRAPLDDSGMPKDRFSAEMPDATLATLKIQPSEPRDSAVYFCASGPTLDSYEQYFGPGTRLTVT.